The 10 T cell receptor beta chains in this list originate from one sample, sequenced in a study of regulatory T cells in long-lasting Graves disease. The time point was: newly diagnosed GD, antithyroid drugs for less than 3 months. Following extraction of RNA from PBMCs, that RNA was used to make the TCR library. Libraries of TCR beta came from iRepertoire HTBI primers plus Arm-PCR of CDR3 regions. TCRdb redid the calling of the multiplex PCR reads with MiXCR, one entry per CDR3 protein. In the table there are some 410,000 distinct CDR3 sequences, 16% of which are singletons. This sample was shared with a second study, whose subject was T cells in Graves' hyperthyroidism and ophthalmopathy.

Here the sequenced sample was peripheral blood mononuclear cells (PBMCs), taken at new diagnosis, from a patient treated with antithyroid drugs. The receptors shown here come from a woman aged 30 to 39 with Graves disease.

This clonotype was observed many times. The CDR3 is CASSPYRGSYEQYF. The DNA of the CDR3 is TGTGCCAGCAGCCCGTACAGGGGTAGCTACGAGCAGTACTTC. J is TRBJ2-7 and V is TRBV7-2, with 7 bases that match TRBD1. V was pared by 5 bases and J by 3 bases, with 7 bases of the junction left unmatched. Germline V gene sequence: CDR1 SGHTA, CDR2 FQGNSA. The CDR3 contains 14 residues.

This clonotype occurred many times. The chain is built from TRBV27 and TRBJ2-1, with 8 positions matching TRBD2. V trimming: 5 bases; J trimming: 5 bases; junction bases outside the gene matches: 14. CDR1 is MNHEY and CDR2 is SMNVEV in the germline V gene (reference sequence). This CDR3 has 17 residues. In DNA form, the CDR3 reads TGTGCCAGCAGTCCGTCTTCACTAGCGGAACGTAACAATGAGCAGTTCTTC. As protein: CASSPSSLAERNNEQFF.

The sample holds many counts of this clonotype. Here the CDR3 reads CASSFLGENNEQFF. The CDR3 DNA reads TGTGCCAGCAGTTTTTTGGGAGAGAACAATGAGCAGTTCTTC. The chain combines TRBV28 with TRBJ2-1, with D maybe TRBD2 (5 bases). The germline V gene encodes CDR1 MDHEN and CDR2 SYDVKM. The V gene lost 3 bases and the J gene lost 5 bases, with 11 bases spanning the gap. The CDR3 length is 14 residues.

The table lists this clonotype with a few counts. This chain links TRBV24-1 with TRBJ2-2; 9 bases fit TRBD1. The CDR3 extends over 17 amino acids. The ends lost 1 base at V and 0 bases at J; junction bases unmatched: 2. The V gene's germline CDR1 is KGHDR and CDR2 SFDVKD. The CDR3 nucleotides are TGTGCCACCAGTGATTTCGACAGGGGGACGAACACCGGGGAGCTGTTTTTT. It yields the protein CATSDFDRGTNTGELFF.

This clonotype was seen at least ten times. This chain links TRBV28 with TRBJ1-6; no definite D call. V was shortened by 5 bases and J by 5 bases, with 13 bases between the two germline ends. From germline, CDR1 is MDHEN and CDR2 SYDVKM. The CDR3 covers 15 residues. The chain's CDR3 is CASSPSGLNNSPLHF. Written as DNA, the CDR3 is TGTGCCAGCAGTCCCTCTGGACTCAATAATTCACCCCTCCACTTT.

This clonotype has just one count. This could be a read error, since a much larger clone is one nucleotide away. The V gene is TRBV2, the J gene TRBJ1-1, with D uncertain. CDR1 is SNHLY, CDR2 FYNNEI, per germline. The CDR3 is 12 amino acids. The CDR3 region has the DNA TGTGTCAGCATTCGGTTGTTCACTGAAGCTTTCTTT. This encodes CVSIRLFTEAFF.

This clonotype was detected ten times or more. One end of the junction does not line up with germline, which may come from a read error. This rearrangement joins TRBV6-1 to TRBJ1-2; D unclear. The germline V gene encodes CDR1 MNHNS and CDR2 SASEGT. The CDR3 extends over 11 amino acids. The CDR3 nucleotides read TGTGCCAGCAGTGAAAGTGGAAGCAACGCCTTC. Its translation: CASSESGSNAF.

This clonotype was counted at least ten times. The chain uses TRBV3-1 and TRBJ2-1; D ambiguous. This CDR3 has 12 residues. V lost 1 base, J lost 9 bases, and 7 bases lay in between. Looked up from germline, CDR1 is LGHDT and CDR2 is YNNKEL (reference sequence). The CDR3 sequence is CASSQVWCEQFF. CDR3 sequence (DNA): TGTGCCAGCAGCCAAGTATGGTGTGAGCAGTTCTTC.

This clonotype occurred a few times. The chain is built from TRBV5-1 and TRBJ1-1; 8 bases map to TRBD1. The junction had 7 bases not matched to a gene; V was cut back by 4 bases and J by 5 bases. Germline V lookup: CDR1 SGHRS, CDR2 YFSETQ. The CDR3 is 14 amino acids. CDR3 in amino acids: CASSAGQGATEAFF. DNA of the CDR3: TGCGCCAGCAGCGCAGGACAGGGCGCTACTGAAGCTTTCTTT.

In the case of this clonotype: A read error is possible here, since a much larger clone lies one base away. The genes are TRBV7-2 and TRBJ2-1; TRBD2 might be the D (5 bases). CDR1 SGHTA and CDR2 FQGNSA come from the germline V gene. The CDR3 consists of 15 residues. V lost 0 bases to trimming and J lost 4 bases, with 10 bases between them. CDR3 sequence (DNA): TGTGCCAGCAGCTTAGCGGGAGCCATTTACAATGAGCAGTTCTTC. Its translation: CASSLAGAIYNEQFF.